A single sample gave rise to the 9 T cell receptor beta chains below, sequenced in a study of blood T cell repertoires in COVID-19. The data were produced by immunoSEQ multiplex PCR, yet TCRdb's version contains in-frame clones alone and is incomplete. The repertoire has tens of thousands of clones, 65% to 85% of them found once; the top ten carry about 5.2%. The sequenced sample was peripheral blood. These receptors were obtained from a human donor in a cohort sampled during active COVID-19.

The chain links TRBV6-6 to TRBJ1-1, with unresolved D. The CDR3 is 12 residues long. Trimming took off 2 bases at V and 7 bases at J, with 8 bases between the two ends. CDR1 is MNHNY and CDR2 is SVGAGI in the germline V gene (reference sequence). The CDR3 region is CASSYPRYEAFF. CDR3 nucleotide sequence: TGTGCCAGCAGTTACCCCCGGTATGAAGCTTTCTTT.

This clone was seen a single time. J is TRBJ2-1 and V is TRBV5-1; 8 bases map to TRBD1. The V gene's germline CDR1 is SGHRS and CDR2 YFSETQ. V shed 1 base and J 3 bases; nucleotides not matched to a gene: 0. The CDR3 is made up of 14 amino acids. The CDR3 sequence is CASSLTGGYNEQFF. CDR3 DNA: TGCGCCAGCAGCTTGACAGGGGGCTACAATGAGCAGTTCTTC.

The chain joins TRBV12-3 or TRBV12-4 to TRBJ1-1; 9 nucleotides agree with TRBD1. J lost 10 bases, V lost 11 bases, and 14 bases had no gene match. The length of the CDR3 is 13 residues. The CDR3 sequence is CAGGVWDRVGAFF. The CDR3 nucleotides read TGTGCCGGGGGGGTTTGGGACAGGGTAGGAGCTTTCTTT.

The chain combines TRBV19 with TRBJ2-3; TRBD2 might be the D (6 bases). Germline lookup yields CDR1 LNHDA and CDR2 SQIVND (reference sequence). The V gene lost 1 base and the J gene lost 3 bases, with 11 bases spanning the gap. The CDR3 contains 15 residues. Here the CDR3 DNA reads TGTGCCAGTAGTATAGGAAGACTAGGAACAGATACGCAGTATTTT. Translated: CASSIGRLGTDTQYF.

The chain joins TRBV19 to TRBJ1-2, with a weak D call TRBD1 (5 bases). The ends were cut back, 5 bases at V and 4 bases at J, with 17 bases in the middle. Germline CDR1 is LNHDA and CDR2 is SQIVND (reference sequence). The CDR3 consists of 15 residues. This chain's CDR3 is CASSLGGDSAYGYTF. The CDR3 nucleotides read TGTGCCAGTAGTTTGGGGGGGGACTCCGCCTATGGCTACACCTTC.

The J gene is TRBJ1-4, the V gene TRBV6-5; D is ambiguous. The CDR3 runs to 14 residues. Germline V lookup: CDR1 MNHEY, CDR2 SVGAGI. V gave up 6 bases and J gave up 0 bases, with 8 bases separating them. The CDR3 nucleotides read TGTGCCAGCAGATCGACACCAACTAATGAAAAACTGTTTTTT. Translating it yields CASRSTPTNEKLFF.

The V and J genes are TRBV5-6 and TRBJ2-5, with D possibly being TRBD1 (5 bases). Germline V gene lookup returns CDR1 SGHDT and CDR2 YYEEEE. There are 15 residues in the CDR3. V shed 3 bases and J shed 2 bases, with 14 bases lying between them. CDR3 nucleotides: TGTGCCAGCAGCTCCCTAGGGGCTTCACAAGAGACCCAGTACTTC. It is translated as CASSSLGASQETQYF.

In this sample, this clone turned up once. This sequence joins TRBV27 and TRBJ1-5; 7 nucleotides line up with TRBD1. The CDR3 is 15 amino acids. V shed 7 bases, J shed 0 bases, and the junction held 6 bases outside the gene matches. CDR1 is MNHEY, CDR2 SMNVEV, per germline (reference sequence). Here the CDR3 DNA reads TGTGCCAGCACCCTTACAGGGGATAGCAATCAGCCCCAGCATTTT. It encodes CASTLTGDSNQPQHF.

The count of this clone is one. The rearrangement joins TRBV7-5 to TRBJ1-6; TRBD1, as called in the table, went unchecked against the DNA. TRBV7-5 is a listed pseudogene. This CDR3 spans 13 amino acids. The CDR3 coding sequence is TGTGTCAGAAGGGACAGAGAGGGTTCACCCCTCCACTTT. It encodes CVRRDREGSPLHF.